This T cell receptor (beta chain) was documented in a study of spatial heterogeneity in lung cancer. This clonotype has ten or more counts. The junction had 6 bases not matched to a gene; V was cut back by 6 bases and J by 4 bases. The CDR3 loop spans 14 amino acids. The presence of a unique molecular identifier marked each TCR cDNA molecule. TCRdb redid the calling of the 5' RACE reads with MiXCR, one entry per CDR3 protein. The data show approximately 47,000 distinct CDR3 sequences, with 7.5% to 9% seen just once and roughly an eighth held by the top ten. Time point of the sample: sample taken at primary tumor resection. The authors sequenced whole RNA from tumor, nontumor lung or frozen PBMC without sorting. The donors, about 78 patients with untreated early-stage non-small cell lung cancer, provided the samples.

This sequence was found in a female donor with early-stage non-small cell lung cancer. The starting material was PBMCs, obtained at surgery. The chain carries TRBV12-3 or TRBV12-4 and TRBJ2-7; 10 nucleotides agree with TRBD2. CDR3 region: CASSVAGGTYEQYF. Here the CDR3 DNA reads TGTGCCAGCAGCGTAGCGGGGGGAACTTACGAGCAGTACTTC.